The 16 T cell receptor beta chains below all came from one sample that was sequenced in a study of T cell changes during pregnancy in multiple sclerosis. Assay: immunoSEQ multiplex PCR; the TCRdb copy retains only in-frame clones and omits some. The sample has approximately 100,000 clones, just under 95% seen once. The sample consisted of peripheral blood, taken after pregnancy. The source of these receptors is a female donor with multiple sclerosis, enrolled in a pregnancy study.

The chain combines TRBV5-1 with TRBJ2-3; maybe TRBD1 (6 bases). Trimming pared 5 bases from V and 0 bases from J, leaving 10 bases between. CDR1 and CDR2 (germline): SGHRS, YFSETQ. The CDR3 covers 14 residues. DNA for the CDR3: TGCGCCAGCAGTAAACAGGGCAGCACAGATACGCAGTATTTT. Residues: CASSKQGSTDTQYF.

CDR3 coding DNA: TGCGCCAGCAGCTCCGGGACACGCCAAGAGACCCAGTACTTC. Amino acids: CASSSGTRQETQYF. The V and J genes are TRBV5-1 and TRBJ2-5, with D possibly matching TRBD1 (6 bases). CDR1 and CDR2 (germline): SGHRS, YFSETQ. The V end was cut by 3 bases, the J end by 1 base, with 10 bases between. The CDR3 loop spans 14 amino acids.

V usage is TRBV5-1 and J usage is TRBJ2-3, with 15 bases fitting TRBD2. The germline gives CDR1 SGHRS, CDR2 YFSETQ. The CDR3 is 17 amino acids. Trimming at V came to 3 bases and at J to 3 bases, leaving 5 bases not matched to a gene. The CDR3, as DNA: TGCGCCAGCAGCTCCGGGACTAGCGGGGGGCTTACAGATACGCAGTATTTT. The encoded protein is CASSSGTSGGLTDTQYF.

The chain carries TRBV6-5 and TRBJ2-1, with 7 bases matching TRBD1. With 6 bases clipped from V and 0 bases from J, the junction kept 5 bases outside the gene matches. The CDR3 has 15 amino acids. CDR1 is MNHEY and CDR2 is SVGAGI in the germline V gene. CDR3 sequence reads: CASSKTGSSYNEQFF. Here the CDR3 DNA reads TGTGCCAGCAGCAAGACAGGGAGCTCCTACAATGAGCAGTTCTTC.

The chain carries TRBV2 and TRBJ2-2; 7 positions match TRBD2. This CDR3 comprises 15 residues. Germline V gene sequence: CDR1 SNHLY, CDR2 FYNNEI. Trimming took 6 bases from V and 4 from J; bases not matched to a gene: 8. The CDR3 is CASSPGTTSTGELFF. CDR3 DNA: TGTGCCAGCAGCCCCGGGACTACCTCCACCGGGGAGCTGTTTTTT.

The rearrangement uses TRBV7-9 and TRBJ1-4; a weak D match, TRBD1 (6 bases). V lost 1 base and J 0 bases, leaving 9 bases between the germline ends. CDR3 length equals 16 residues. Per the germline V gene, CDR1 is SEHNR and CDR2 is FQNEAQ (reference sequence). The CDR3 DNA reads as TGTGCCAGCAGCTTAGGGACAGCTGCAACTAATGAAAAACTGTTTTTT. It yields the protein CASSLGTAATNEKLFF.

The gene calls are TRBV5-4 and TRBJ2-3; 8 nucleotides match TRBD2. Losses at the gene ends were 5 bases for V and 2 bases for J; bases not matched to a gene: 7. The germline CDR1 and CDR2 sequences are SGHNT and YYREEE (reference sequence). The CDR3 consists of 15 residues. This CDR3 is CASRRTGGNTDTQYF. CDR3 coding DNA: TGTGCCAGCAGACGGACGGGAGGGAACACAGATACGCAGTATTTT.

The chain links TRBV6-1 to TRBJ2-7; a weak D match, TRBD1 (5 bases). Germline values: CDR1 MNHNS, CDR2 SASEGT. Trimming pared 6 bases from V and 6 bases from J, leaving 15 bases between. The CDR3 is 13 residues long. CDR3 in amino acids: CASSQGRAGEQYF. DNA of the CDR3: TGTGCCAGCAGCCAGGGAAGGGCAGGCGAGCAGTACTTC.

The chain employs TRBV28 and TRBJ1-1; no clear D gene. Germline V gene data show CDR1 as MDHEN and CDR2 as SYDVKM. Trimming pared 2 bases from V and 0 bases from J, leaving 16 bases between. This CDR3 comprises 17 residues. In nucleotides, the CDR3 is TGTGCCAGCAGTTTACTCCCGGCAGGCCTCCTGAACACTGAAGCTTTCTTT. Translation: CASSLLPAGLLNTEAFF. Complete variable domain (other parts from reference TRBV28 and TRBJ1-1): DVKVTQSSRYLVKRTGEKVFLECVQDMDHENMFWYRQDPGLGLRLIYFSYDVKMKEKGDIPEGYSVSREKKERFSLILESASTNQTSMYLCASSLLPAGLLNTEAFFGQGTRLTVV.

The chain joins TRBV6-1 to TRBJ2-5; a possible D gene is TRBD1 (6 bases). Germline CDR1 and CDR2: MNHNS and SASEGT. CDR3 length equals 13 residues. V lost 6 bases, J lost 2 bases, and 10 bases lay in between. CDR3 coding DNA: TGTGCCAGCAGCGCAAGGGGGCAAGAGACCCAGTACTTC. It translates to CASSARGQETQYF.

The chain has TRBV27 and TRBJ1-2; D is perhaps TRBD1 (5 bases). Per germline, CDR1 MNHEY and CDR2 SMNVEV (reference sequence). The CDR3 spans 14 residues. V gave up 4 bases and J gave up 2 bases, with 11 bases separating them. In DNA, the CDR3 is TGTGCCAGCAGTTACTCGGGACTCAACTATGGCTACACCTTC. Encoded protein: CASSYSGLNYGYTF.

The J gene is TRBJ1-5, the V gene TRBV6-4; TRBD1 matches 12 bases. This CDR3 is 18 amino acids long. Germline CDR1 and CDR2: MRHNA and SNTAGT. With 6 bases clipped from V and 2 bases from J, the junction kept 11 bases outside the gene matches. Here the CDR3 reads CASRPPGQGARGNQPQHF. The CDR3 region has the DNA TGTGCCAGCAGGCCACCGGGACAGGGGGCGAGAGGCAATCAGCCCCAGCATTTT.

The J gene is TRBJ2-1, the V gene TRBV30, with TRBD2 matching over 10 bases. In germline, CDR1 is GTSNPN, CDR2 SVGIG (reference sequence). V trimming: 4 bases; J trimming: 9 bases; junction bases outside the gene matches: 9. The length of the CDR3 is 14 residues. The CDR3 sequence is CAWNPGLAKGEQFF. The CDR3 DNA sequence: TGTGCCTGGAACCCGGGACTAGCGAAGGGTGAGCAGTTCTTC.

The chain employs TRBV18 and TRBJ1-1; 9 bases are shared with TRBD1. The CDR3 is 16 residues long. Germline-derived CDR1 and CDR2 are KGHSH and LQKENI. V dropped 2 bases and J dropped 5; count of bases not matched to a gene: 9. This chain's CDR3 is CASSPRQGDRWTEAFF. The CDR3, as DNA: TGTGCCAGCTCACCAAGACAGGGGGATCGGTGGACTGAAGCTTTCTTT. The entire variable domain, with the rest obtained from reference TRBV18 and TRBJ1-1, is as follows: NAGVMQNPRHLVRRRGQEARLRCSPMKGHSHVYWYRQLPEEGLKFMVYLQKENIIDESGMPKERFSAEFPKEGPSILRIQQVVRGDSAAYFCASSPRQGDRWTEAFFGQGTRLTVV.

This rearrangement joins TRBV29-1 to TRBJ2-1, with 8 bases matching TRBD1. CDR1 is SQVTM and CDR2 is ANQGSEA in the germline V gene. V lost 7 bases to trimming and J lost 5 bases; unmatched junction nucleotides: 7. The CDR3 covers 13 residues. The CDR3 spells CSGRETGDNEQFF. The CDR3 DNA sequence: TGCAGCGGTCGCGAGACAGGGGACAATGAGCAGTTCTTC.

J is TRBJ2-5 and V is TRBV18; no clear D. CDR3 size: 16 residues. The germline gives CDR1 KGHSH, CDR2 LQKENI. V lost 0 bases and J 3 bases, leaving 14 bases between the germline ends. CDR3: CASSPPVSRGKETQYF. DNA for the CDR3: TGTGCCAGCTCACCACCAGTTAGCCGCGGCAAAGAGACCCAGTACTTC. The variable domain in full, completed from reference TRBV18 and TRBJ2-5, reads NAGVMQNPRHLVRRRGQEARLRCSPMKGHSHVYWYRQLPEEGLKFMVYLQKENIIDESGMPKERFSAEFPKEGPSILRIQQVVRGDSAAYFCASSPPVSRGKETQYFGPGTRLLVL.